This T cell receptor beta chain was observed in a study of shared clonotypes between healthy human individuals. Study in general: Donors consisted of two women and a few men between 18 and 49.

Replicate PCRs for unsorted PBMC used around 280 ng DNA (roughly 29,000 T cell genomes). Assay: immunoSEQ multiplex PCR; the TCRdb copy retains only in-frame clones and omits some. The repertoire consists of about 480,000 clones, with about four fifths occurring once and the leading ten covering approximately 12%. The study enrolled healthy HIV-negative adults without recent acute infections or vaccinations as donors. Donors comprised only Caucasian adults living in Nashville, Tennessee. Germline CDR1 MDHEN, CDR2 SYDVKM. Trimming cost V 2 bases and J 4 bases, with 6 bases left between them. The CDR3 is 12 amino acids.

The sequence derives from a woman aged 40 to 50 in good health. Some clones in this sample may be carry-over from other donors' samples. The chain is built from TRBV28 and TRBJ2-7; D is ambiguous. Material for sequencing was PBMCs. CDR3 nucleotides: TGTGCCAGCAGTTTAGGGCGGTACGAGCAGTACTTC. This codes for CASSLGRYEQYF.